Listed below are T cell receptor beta chains from one sample, sequenced in a study of blood T cell repertoires in COVID-19. Generated by immunoSEQ multiplex PCR, the TCRdb table keeps only in-frame clones and is missing some. The sample records 150,000 to 200,000 clones, roughly 93% being singletons. The sample consisted of peripheral blood. The origin of the receptors is a woman aged 55-69 years with COVID-19, enrolled during active disease. CDR3s include the opening cysteine and the closing phenylalanine or tryptophan. Fields, in order: V gene, D gene, clone size, J gene, CDR3 DNA, CDR3 protein. The D gene is left open where the match is weak. Some rows have no size entry. The others give once, few or many, or a class for an expanded clone.

TRBV6-6,NA,NA,TRBJ1-5,TGTGCCAGCAGCCGAACACAGGCTCAGCCCCAGCATTTT,CASSRTQAQPQHF
TRBV5-3,NA,NA,TRBJ1-5,TGTGCCAGAAGAAGCGGGGATCAGCCCCAGCATTTT,CARRSGDQPQHF
TRBV19,TRBD1,NA,TRBJ1-4,TGTGCCAGTAGTACCAACCAGCAGGGGGCGGGGGAAAAACTGTTTTTT,CASSTNQQGAGEKLFF
TRBV9,TRBD1,NA,TRBJ1-6,TGTGCCAGCAGCCCCCGACAGGGGGCGAATAATTCACCCCTCCACTTT,CASSPRQGANNSPLHF
TRBV19,TRBD1,NA,TRBJ2-2,TGTGCCAGCCGGGACAGGGGCACGAACACCGGGGAGCTGTTTTTT,CASRDRGTNTGELFF
TRBV3-1/TRBV3-2,TRBD1,few,TRBJ1-5,TGTGCCAGCAGCCAACCGACCGGGACAGGGCTATTTTCCGGTTTCCAGCCCCAGCATTTT,CASSQPTGTGLFSGFQPQHF
TRBV5-8,NA,NA,TRBJ2-2,TGTGCCAGCAGCCCGGGAGTGGGGACCGGGGAGCTGTTTTTT,CASSPGVGTGELFF
TRBV27,TRBD2,NA,TRBJ2-3,TGTGCCAGCAGTCGTAGCGGGGGCACAGATACGCAGTATTTT,CASSRSGGTDTQYF
TRBV27,NA,NA,TRBJ1-4,TGTGCCAGCAGTTTCATCCCACCAGGCTCTAATGAAAAACTGTTTTTT,CASSFIPPGSNEKLFF
TRBV7-9,NA,NA,TRBJ1-1,TGTGCCAGCAGCTTAGACACACAGGGAATGAGGGCTTTCTTT,CASSLDTQGMRAFF
TRBV30,TRBD2,NA,TRBJ2-3,TGTGCCTGGACTAGCGGGGGACCCCAGTGGGCAGATACGCAGTATTTT,CAWTSGGPQWADTQYF
TRBV30,NA,NA,TRBJ1-2,TGTGCCTGGATCAGCATGGGGGCGCAGGGCTACACCTTC,CAWISMGAQGYTF
TRBV6-5,NA,NA,TRBJ1-1,TGTGCCAGCAGCTACCAGGTGAACACTGAAGCTTTCTTT,CASSYQVNTEAFF
TRBV10-3,NA,NA,TRBJ1-5,TGTGCCATCAGTGAACAGGTACAACAGCCCCAGCATTTT,CAISEQVQQPQHF
TRBV5-1,TRBD1,NA,TRBJ1-2,TGCGCCAGCAGCTTGTCAGGGGGCAATGGCTACACCTTC,CASSLSGGNGYTF
TRBV7-8,NA,NA,TRBJ1-3,TGTGCCAGCAGCCCAAGGGGGGGCTTCTCTGGAAACACCATATATTTT,CASSPRGGFSGNTIYF
TRBV13,NA,NA,TRBJ1-5,TGTGCCAGCAGCTTGGGGGGGTTTAGCAATCAGCCCCAGCATTTT,CASSLGGFSNQPQHF
TRBV19,TRBD1,NA,TRBJ2-7,TGTGCCAGTAGTGCCCGACAGGGTGGGGAGCAGTACTTC,CASSARQGGEQYF
TRBV6-5,TRBD1,NA,TRBJ1-5,TGTGCCAGCAAGACTACAGGGGGCGGACAGCCCCAGCATTTT,CASKTTGGGQPQHF
TRBV23-1,TRBD1,NA,TRBJ1-1,TGCGCCAGCAGTCAATACAGGGGTATCCTTGAAGCTTTCTTT,CASSQYRGILEAFF
TRBV7-2,TRBD1,NA,TRBJ1-6,TGTGCCAGCAGCTTAGGACCATTGACAGGGTCGCTCCACTTT,CASSLGPLTGSLHF
TRBV19,TRBD1,NA,TRBJ1-1,TGTGCCAGTAGTCCTGGACAGGGAGGAACTGAAGCTTTCTTT,CASSPGQGGTEAFF